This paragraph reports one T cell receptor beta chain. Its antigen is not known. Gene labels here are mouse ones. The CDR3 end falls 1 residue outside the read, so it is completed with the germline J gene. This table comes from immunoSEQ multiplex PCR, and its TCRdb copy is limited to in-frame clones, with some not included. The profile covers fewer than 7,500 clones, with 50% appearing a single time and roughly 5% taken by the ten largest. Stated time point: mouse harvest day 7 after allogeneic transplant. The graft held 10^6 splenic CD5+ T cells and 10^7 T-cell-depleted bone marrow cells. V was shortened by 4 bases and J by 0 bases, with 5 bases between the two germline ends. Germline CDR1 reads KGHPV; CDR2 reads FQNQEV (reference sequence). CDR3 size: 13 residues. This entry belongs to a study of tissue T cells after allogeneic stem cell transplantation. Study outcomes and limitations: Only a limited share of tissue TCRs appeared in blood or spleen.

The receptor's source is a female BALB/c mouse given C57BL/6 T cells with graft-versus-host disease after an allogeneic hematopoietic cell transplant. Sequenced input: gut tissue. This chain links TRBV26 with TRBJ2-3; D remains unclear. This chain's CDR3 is CASSQGSAETLYF. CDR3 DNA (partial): TGTGCCAGCAGTCAGGGTAGTGCAGAAACGCTGTAT.